The clone carrying this TCR beta chain occurred many times. Its antigen is not identified. This record comes from a study of identical twins. Study-level results: Zero-insertion results could be subject to partial confounding by invariant MAIT and iNKT cells.

The CDR3 runs 13 residues. CDR1 and CDR2 (germline): SGHDT, YYEEEE. Trimming cost V 4 bases and J 4 bases, with 9 bases left between them. Unique molecular identifiers were in the cDNA, with template-switch universal primer binding. Using its own MiXCR run on the 5' RACE reads, TCRdb lists one record per CDR3 protein. The table lists about 250,000 distinct CDR3 sequences, 7.5% of them singletons. The data also belong to a second study, concerning yellow fever vaccine responses in identical twins.

The rearrangement links TRBV5-6 to TRBJ2-1; tentatively, D is TRBD1 (5 bases). The sequenced sample was CD8+ T cells sorted from blood. This receptor was obtained from a woman younger than 30 in good health. The CDR3 sequence: CASSQTEYNEQFF. For the CDR3, the DNA is TGTGCCAGCAGCCAGACAGAATACAATGAGCAGTTCTTC. Full variable domain (outside the CDR3, taken from reference TRBV5-6 and TRBJ2-1): DAGVTQSPTHLIKTRGQQVTLRCSPKSGHDTVSWYQQALGQGPQFIFQYYEEEERQRGNFPDRFSGHQFPNYSSELNVNALLLGDSALYLCASSQTEYNEQFFGPGTRLTVL.